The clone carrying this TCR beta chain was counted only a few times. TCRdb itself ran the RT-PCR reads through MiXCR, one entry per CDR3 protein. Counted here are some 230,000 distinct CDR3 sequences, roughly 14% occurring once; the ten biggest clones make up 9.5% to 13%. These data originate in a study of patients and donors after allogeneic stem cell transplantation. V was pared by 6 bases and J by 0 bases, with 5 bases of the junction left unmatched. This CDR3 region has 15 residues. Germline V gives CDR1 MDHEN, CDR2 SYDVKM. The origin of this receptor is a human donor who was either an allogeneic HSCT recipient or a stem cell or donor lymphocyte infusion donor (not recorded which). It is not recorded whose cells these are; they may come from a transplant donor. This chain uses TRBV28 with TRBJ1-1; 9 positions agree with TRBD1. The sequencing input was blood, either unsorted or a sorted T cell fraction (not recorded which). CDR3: CASSRGDRVNTEAFF. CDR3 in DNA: TGTGCCAGCAGCCGCGGGGACAGGGTGAACACTGAAGCTTTCTTT.